The source of this TCR beta chain is a study of shared clonotypes between healthy human individuals. This CDR3 has 15 amino acids. V lost 3 bases and J lost 5; bases outside the gene matches: 9. Germline loops: CDR1 LGHNA, CDR2 YNFKEQ. Unsorted samples, those not sorted, used some 100 million PBMCs for genomic DNA. Every unsorted PBMC PCR replicate was loaded with about 300 ng DNA, around 30,000 T cell genomes. Profiled with immunoSEQ multiplex PCR; TCRdb holds only in-frame clones, not every one. This sample carries roughly 490,000 clones, about three quarters of them seen once, and the ten largest clones take 10% to 15%. Only a few counts were recorded for this clone.

This receptor was taken from a woman in her thirties or forties in good health. Some clones in this sample may be carry-over from other donors' samples. The chain carries TRBV4-2 and TRBJ1-2; the match to TRBD1 covers 7 bases. Sequenced input: PBMCs. The CDR3 bases are TGTGCCAGCAGCCACGGACAGGAAGATCGTTATGGCTACACCTTC. Encoded protein: CASSHGQEDRYGYTF.